These T cell receptor beta chains were read from a single sample in a study of OX40 agonist ivuxolimab in advanced cancers. TCRdb's table, derived via immunoSEQ multiplex PCR, lists solely in-frame clones and lacks some. The sample shows fewer than 50,000 clones, 85% to 95% of them seen only once. The sample was CD4+ or CD8+ T cells sorted from blood, taken in a trial of the OX40 agonist ivuxolimab. The receptors stem from an adult with an advanced solid tumor such as melanoma, head and neck, liver or kidney cancer. CDR3s include the opening cysteine and the closing phenylalanine or tryptophan.

cdr3_aa	v_call	j_call	cdr3_length
CASRASGKYNEQFF	TRBV10-2	TRBJ2-1	14
CASSIALGTGHYEQYF	TRBV19	TRBJ2-7	16
CASSLGVAGAYEQYF	TRBV5-1	TRBJ2-7	15
CASSLGLAGFYEQYF	TRBV27	TRBJ2-7	15
CASSLDFRAPNEQFF	TRBV11-2	TRBJ2-1	15
CASSLARQPQHF	TRBV7-8	TRBJ1-5	12
CASSLGTGEPQHF	TRBV27	TRBJ1-5	13
CASSQEREGAYEQYF	TRBV4-2	TRBJ2-7	15
CASSGYGQGTFF	TRBV9	TRBJ1-1	12
CASSQDPMGAGGYEQYF	TRBV4-3	TRBJ2-7	17